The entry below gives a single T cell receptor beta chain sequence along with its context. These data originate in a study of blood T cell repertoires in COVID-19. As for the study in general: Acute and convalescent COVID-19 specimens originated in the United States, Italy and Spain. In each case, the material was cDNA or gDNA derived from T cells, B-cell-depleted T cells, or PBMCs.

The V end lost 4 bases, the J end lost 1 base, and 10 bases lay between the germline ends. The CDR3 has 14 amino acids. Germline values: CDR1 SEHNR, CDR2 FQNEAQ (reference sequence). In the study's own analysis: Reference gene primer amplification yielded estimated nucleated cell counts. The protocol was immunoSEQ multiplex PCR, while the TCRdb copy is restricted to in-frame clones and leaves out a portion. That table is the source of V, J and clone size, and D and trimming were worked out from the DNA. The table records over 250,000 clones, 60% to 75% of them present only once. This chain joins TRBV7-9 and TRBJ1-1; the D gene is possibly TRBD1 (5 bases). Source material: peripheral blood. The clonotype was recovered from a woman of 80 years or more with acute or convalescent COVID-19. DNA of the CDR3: TGTGCCAGCAGCTCTGACAGCAAGAACACTGAAGCTTTCTTT. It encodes CASSSDSKNTEAFF.